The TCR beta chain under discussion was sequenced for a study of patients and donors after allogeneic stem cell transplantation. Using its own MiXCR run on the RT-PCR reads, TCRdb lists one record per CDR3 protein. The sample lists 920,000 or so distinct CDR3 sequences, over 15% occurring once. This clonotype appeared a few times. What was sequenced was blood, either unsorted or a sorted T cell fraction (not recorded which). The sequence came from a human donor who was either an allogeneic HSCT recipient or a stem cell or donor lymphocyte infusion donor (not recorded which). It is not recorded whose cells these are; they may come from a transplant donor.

The CDR3 sequence is CASSQVGGASTGELFF. DNA of the CDR3: TGTGCCAGCAGCCAAGTCGGGGGGGCATCGACCGGGGAGCTGTTTTTT. The V and J genes are TRBV3-1 and TRBJ2-2; 8 bases are shared with TRBD2. CDR1 is LGHDT, CDR2 YNNKEL, per germline (reference sequence). Trimming took 1 base from V and 5 from J; bases not matched to a gene: 6. The CDR3 length is 16 residues.